Below are 30 T cell receptor beta chains sequenced from a single sample in a study of OX40 agonist ivuxolimab in advanced cancers. Sequenced by immunoSEQ multiplex PCR; TCRdb stores in-frame clones only, minus some. The data show 80,000 or so clones, approximately 85% seen once. This sample comprised CD4+ or CD8+ T cells sorted from blood, obtained in a trial of the OX40 agonist ivuxolimab. These TCRs come from an adult with an advanced solid tumor such as melanoma, head and neck, liver or kidney cancer.

This clone was counted only a few times. The chain links TRBV25-1 to TRBJ2-1; 7 bases map to TRBD2. V trimming: 4 bases; J trimming: 8 bases; junction bases outside the gene matches: 11. The CDR3 runs to 15 residues. Germline V CDR1 and CDR2: MGHDK, SYGVNS. In DNA form, the CDR3 reads TGTGCCAGCAGTGGGCGCGGGGGTTGGTTAGATGAGCAGTTCTTC. This encodes CASSGRGGWLDEQFF. Complete variable domain (other parts from reference TRBV25-1 and TRBJ2-1): EADIYQTPRYLVIGTGKKITLECSQTMGHDKMYWYQQDPGMELHLIHYSYGVNSTEKGDLSSESTVSRIRTEHFPLTLESARPSHTSQYLCASSGRGGWLDEQFFGPGTRLTVL.

This chain links TRBV7-2 with TRBJ1-6; D is uncertain. Between the trimmed V and J ends, which lost 1 base and 6 bases, there was a span of 7 bases. CDR3 length equals 14 residues. In germline, CDR1 is SGHTA, CDR2 FQGNSA. The CDR3 bases are TGTGCCAGCAGCTTAGTCATCGGTAATTCACCCCTCCACTTT. Translating gives CASSLVIGNSPLHF.

The chain combines TRBV5-1 with TRBJ1-1; tentative D call: TRBD1 (6 bases). This CDR3 is 15 amino acids long. Trimming removed 4 bases at V and 6 bases at J, with 19 bases between. Germline lookup yields CDR1 SGHRS and CDR2 YFSETQ. The CDR3 DNA follows: TGCGCCAGCAGCCGTCAGACAGGTGGGGAGGCTGAAGCTTTCTTT. This codes for CASSRQTGGEAEAFF. Full variable domain (rest looked up from reference TRBV5-1 and TRBJ1-1): KAGVTQTPRYLIKTRGQQVTLSCSPISGHRSVSWYQQTPGQGLQFLFEYFSETQRNKGNFPGRFSGRQFSNSRSEMNVSTLELGDSALYLCASSRQTGGEAEAFFGQGTRLTVV.

This chain joins TRBV28 and TRBJ2-5, with D tentatively TRBD1 (6 bases). The V gene's germline CDR1 is MDHEN and CDR2 SYDVKM. The CDR3 covers 13 residues. Trimming removed 8 bases from V and 5 bases from J, with 15 bases in between. The CDR3 loop reads CASGEWQGETQYF. CDR3 in DNA: TGTGCCAGCGGAGAATGGCAGGGGGAGACCCAGTACTTC.

The V and J genes are TRBV5-4 and TRBJ2-7; 7 positions match TRBD2. The CDR3 spans 16 residues. J lost 1 base, V lost 4 bases, and 11 bases had no gene match. The V gene's germline CDR1 is SGHNT and CDR2 YYREEE (reference sequence). The CDR3 is CASSRSSGTQSYEQYF. As DNA, the CDR3 is TGTGCCAGCAGCCGGTCGAGCGGGACTCAGTCCTACGAGCAGTACTTC.

The chain carries TRBV5-1 and TRBJ1-2; tentative D call: TRBD1 (6 bases). The CDR3 extends over 16 amino acids. Germline lookup yields CDR1 SGHRS and CDR2 YFSETQ. V was clipped by 4 bases and J by 1 base, with 17 bases between them. CDR3 amino acids: CASSQGDIPINYGYTF. CDR3 sequence (DNA): TGCGCCAGCAGCCAAGGGGACATACCGATTAACTATGGCTACACCTTC.

This sequence joins TRBV7-9 and TRBJ2-5, with 8 bases identical to TRBD1. V was clipped by 0 bases and J by 4 bases; unmatched bases: 7. Germline-derived CDR1 and CDR2 are SEHNR and FQNEAQ (reference sequence). The CDR3 extends over 16 amino acids. CDR3 DNA: TGTGCCAGCAGCTTAGCGAGGACAGGGTGGCGAGAGACCCAGTACTTC. It specifies CASSLARTGWRETQYF.

CDR3 DNA: TGTGCCAGCAGCTTAGCGGGCGGTAACTACTACGAGCAGTACTTC. This encodes CASSLAGGNYYEQYF. This chain uses TRBV7-3 with TRBJ2-7; the D gene is possibly TRBD2 (5 bases). Germline lookup yields CDR1 SGHTA and CDR2 FQGTGA. The V and J ends lost 2 bases and 3 bases respectively, with 14 bases between them. This CDR3 is 15 amino acids long.

The chain uses TRBV5-6 and TRBJ2-7; TRBD1 aligns across 7 bases. V lost 3 bases and J lost 7; bases outside the gene matches: 10. Germline CDR1 reads SGHDT; CDR2 reads YYEEEE. This CDR3 has 14 residues. The CDR3 sequence is CASSWGTVPGEQYF. CDR3 nucleotide sequence: TGTGCCAGCAGCTGGGGGACAGTACCTGGGGAGCAGTACTTC.

This clone was recorded a few times. The chain couples TRBV6-6 to TRBJ2-7, with D perhaps matching TRBD1 (6 bases). Trimming removed 0 bases from V and 3 bases from J, with 12 bases in between. Looked up from germline, CDR1 is MNHNY and CDR2 is SVGAGI (reference sequence). This CDR3 comprises 15 residues. The CDR3: CASSYSGGPDYEQYF. The DNA for the CDR3 is TGTGCCAGCAGTTACTCAGGGGGTCCCGACTACGAGCAGTACTTC.

This chain links TRBV10-1 with TRBJ2-1, with TRBD2 matching 10 bases. The ends lost 3 bases at V and 5 bases at J; junction bases unmatched: 4. The CDR3 length is 15 residues. CDR1 and CDR2 from the germline V gene are WNHNN and SYGVQD (reference sequence). The CDR3 DNA is TGCGCCAGCAGTGAAATGCTAGCGGGAGACAATGAGCAGTTCTTC. Protein sequence: CASSEMLAGDNEQFF.

The chain combines TRBV7-9 with TRBJ2-3, with D perhaps TRBD2 (6 bases). Germline V gives CDR1 SEHNR, CDR2 FQNEAQ (reference sequence). Trimming removed 2 bases from V and 2 bases from J, with 14 bases in between. CDR3 size: 16 residues. DNA of the CDR3: TGTGCCAGCAGCTTACTACTAGCAGGGCACACAGATACGCAGTATTTT. As protein: CASSLLLAGHTDTQYF.

In its sample, this clone was seen once. The chain combines TRBV7-3 with TRBJ2-7; tentatively, D is TRBD2 (5 bases). Germline CDR1 and CDR2: SGHTA and FQGTGA. This CDR3 comprises 15 residues. Trimming pared 4 bases from V and 4 bases from J, leaving 17 bases between. Written as DNA, the CDR3 is TGTGCCAGCAGCTCATTTGAGGGTCCATTTTACGAGCAGTACTTC. Encoded protein: CASSSFEGPFYEQYF.

The chain uses TRBV5-1 and TRBJ2-7; D is perhaps TRBD1 (6 bases). Germline-derived CDR1 and CDR2 are SGHRS and YFSETQ. This CDR3 region has 13 residues. Trimming took off 4 bases at V and 6 bases at J, with 14 bases between the two ends. CDR3 coding DNA: TGCGCCAGCAGCGACCAGGGGAAAGGCGAGCAGTACTTC. This translates into CASSDQGKGEQYF.

J is TRBJ2-7 and V is TRBV27; 8 nucleotides align to TRBD1. The length of the CDR3 is 14 residues. The V and J ends lost 3 bases and 7 bases, in that order; junction bases with no gene match: 8. Germline CDR1 reads MNHEY; CDR2 reads SMNVEV (reference sequence). This CDR3 is CASSFTGGSIEQYF. In DNA form, the CDR3 reads TGTGCCAGCAGTTTCACAGGGGGAAGTATTGAGCAGTACTTC.

The J gene is TRBJ2-1, the V gene TRBV14; D unresolved. The CDR3 loop spans 15 amino acids. V lost 1 base to trimming and J lost 0 bases, with 7 bases between them. The germline V gene encodes CDR1 SGHDN and CDR2 FVKESK. Here the CDR3 DNA reads TGTGCCAGCAGCCAAGGTTACAGCTCCTACAATGAGCAGTTCTTC. This codes for CASSQGYSSYNEQFF.

The chain is built from TRBV28 and TRBJ1-1; TRBD1 is a possible D gene (6 bases). Germline lookup yields CDR1 MDHEN and CDR2 SYDVKM. V was cut by 8 bases and J by 8 bases, with 15 bases left in between. There are 12 residues in the CDR3. The CDR3, as DNA: TGTGCCAGCGGGGGACATACAGGGGAAGCTTTCTTT. Protein sequence: CASGGHTGEAFF. Full variable domain (remainder filled in from reference TRBV28 and TRBJ1-1): DVKVTQSSRYLVKRTGEKVFLECVQDMDHENMFWYRQDPGLGLRLIYFSYDVKMKEKGDIPEGYSVSREKKERFSLILESASTNQTSMYLCASGGHTGEAFFGQGTRLTVV.

This clone turned up a few times. This sequence joins TRBV30 and TRBJ2-2; no reliable D call. Trimming took 5 bases from V and 6 from J, leaving 7 bases between them. The CDR3 runs to 11 residues. In germline, CDR1 is GTSNPN, CDR2 SVGIG (reference sequence). The CDR3: CAWDGAGELFF. The CDR3 nucleotides are TGTGCCTGGGATGGAGCCGGGGAGCTGTTTTTT.

The chain links TRBV30 to TRBJ1-1, with D tentatively TRBD1 (6 bases). V was shortened by 2 bases and J by 10 bases, with 11 bases between the two germline ends. This CDR3 comprises 11 residues. Germline CDR1 and CDR2: GTSNPN and SVGIG (reference sequence). The CDR3 reads CAWSRGAAAFF. The CDR3 DNA is TGTGCCTGGAGTAGGGGGGCTGCAGCTTTCTTT.

The chain combines TRBV5-4 with TRBJ2-6; TRBD1 agrees at 7 bases. Trimming took 7 bases from V and 4 from J; bases not matched to a gene: 14. The CDR3 sequence is 17 residues long. Looked up from germline, CDR1 is SGHNT and CDR2 is YYREEE (reference sequence). In DNA form, the CDR3 reads TGTGCCAGCTCCGTTTCTCCGACAGGGTCGGGGGCCAACGTCCTGACTTTC. It codes for CASSVSPTGSGANVLTF.

The chain uses TRBV10-3 and TRBJ1-5; tentatively, D is TRBD1 (6 bases). The CDR3 is 15 residues long. With 3 bases removed from V and 5 bases from J, the gap between germline ends came to 14 bases. Germline CDR1 is ENHRY and CDR2 is SYGVKD. CDR3 protein: CAISEGGPGHQPQHF. CDR3 bases: TGTGCCATCAGTGAAGGGGGGCCCGGTCATCAGCCCCAGCATTTT.

The V and J genes are TRBV4-1 and TRBJ1-2; the match to TRBD1 covers 7 bases. The germline gives CDR1 MGHRA, CDR2 YSYEKL. After removal of 4 bases from V and 2 bases from J, the junction contained 10 bases not matched to a gene. CDR3 length: 16 amino acids. Written as DNA, the CDR3 is TGCGCCAGCAGCCGAGAGGTGACAGGGCCAAACTATGGCTACACCTTC. It yields the protein CASSREVTGPNYGYTF.

The J gene is TRBJ2-3, the V gene TRBV6-1, with D hard to call. CDR3 size: 11 residues. Trimming shortened V by 8 bases and J by 2 bases, and 5 bases separated the two germline ends. The germline CDR1 and CDR2 sequences are MNHNS and SASEGT. The CDR3 spells CASSITDTQYF. CDR3 bases: TGTGCCAGCTCTATCACAGATACGCAGTATTTT.

The V gene is TRBV2, the J gene TRBJ1-6; no clear D gene. The CDR3 is 15 residues long. V gave up 8 bases and J gave up 5 bases, with 16 bases separating them. Germline loops: CDR1 SNHLY, CDR2 FYNNEI. The CDR3, as DNA: TGTGCCAGCCTGCTTCTATTGTCGAATAATTCACCCCTCCACTTT. Translation: CASLLLLSNNSPLHF.

The chain combines TRBV9 with TRBJ1-2, with D tentatively TRBD1 (6 bases). The length of the CDR3 is 15 residues. The ends were cut back, 3 bases at V and 4 bases at J, with 16 bases in the middle. Germline V CDR1 and CDR2: SGDLS, YYNGEE. The CDR3 sequence: CASSAMTGSGYGYTF. The DNA of the CDR3 is TGTGCCAGCAGCGCGATGACAGGTTCCGGCTATGGCTACACCTTC.

This rearrangement joins TRBV27 to TRBJ2-7, with D possibly TRBD2 on 5 matching bases. V lost 4 bases and J 3 bases, leaving 7 bases between the germline ends. The CDR3 covers 12 residues. CDR1 MNHEY and CDR2 SMNVEV come from the germline V gene (reference sequence). The CDR3 bases are TGTGCCAGCAGTTCTACTAGCTACGAGCAGTACTTC. This codes for CASSSTSYEQYF.

J is TRBJ1-2 and V is TRBV4-3; 8 bases are shared with TRBD1. In germline, CDR1 is LGHNA, CDR2 YSLEER. J was trimmed by 0 bases and V by 3 bases; bases with no gene match: 9. This CDR3 is 17 amino acids long. The CDR3: CASSQYRGTRANYGYTF. In nucleotides, the CDR3 is TGCGCCAGCAGCCAGTACAGGGGGACAAGAGCTAACTATGGCTACACCTTC.

A remark on this clone: Sequence at one end of the junction differs from germline and may be a read error. This chain joins TRBV14 and TRBJ2-2, with D possibly TRBD2 on 5 matching bases. CDR3 length: 16 residues. CDR1 is SGHDN and CDR2 is FVKESK in the germline V gene. For the CDR3, the DNA is TGTGCCAGCAGCCAGGTTGACGGCCTTAAACACCGGGGAGCTGTTTTT. This translates into CASSQVDGLKHRGAVF.

J is TRBJ2-2 and V is TRBV9, with TRBD1 as a possible D gene (7 bases). CDR1 is SGDLS and CDR2 is YYNGEE in the germline V gene. CDR3 size: 15 residues. V was trimmed by 0 bases and J by 4 bases, leaving 10 bases between them. The CDR3 spells CASSVVQGGTGELFF. DNA of the CDR3: TGTGCCAGCAGCGTAGTCCAGGGGGGCACCGGGGAGCTGTTTTTT.

CDR3 bases: TGTGCCAGTAAGTGGCAGGGAAACGCCAATGAGCAGTTCTTC. Protein: CASKWQGNANEQFF. This chain joins TRBV19 and TRBJ2-1; possible D gene TRBD1, 5 bases. The germline V gene has CDR1 LNHDA and CDR2 SQIVND (reference sequence). The CDR3 is 14 residues long. V lost 7 bases and J lost 6, with 16 bases in between.